The 10 T cell receptor beta chains in this list originate from one sample, sequenced in a study of blood T cell repertoires in COVID-19. Profiling relied on immunoSEQ multiplex PCR, and the TCRdb table lists in-frame clones only, not all of them. Found here are about 380,000 clones, roughly 91% of them singletons; the top ten hold roughly 1.2%. What was sequenced was PBMCs or T cells enriched from blood (not recorded which). These receptors were taken from a woman younger than 30 who had recovered from COVID-19.

The rearrangement links TRBV7-9 to TRBJ2-3, with 10 bases aligning to TRBD2. The CDR3 extends over 13 amino acids. Germline lookup yields CDR1 SEHNR and CDR2 FQNEAQ (reference sequence). The trim removed 10 bases at V and 7 bases at J, leaving 8 bases unmatched. The CDR3 DNA reads TGTGCCACCCAGCGGGGGGGCCTGAATACGCAGTATTTT. It is translated as CATQRGGLNTQYF.

The rearrangement links TRBV10-3 to TRBJ1-3; possibly TRBD1 for D (5 bases). Trimming removed 11 bases from V and 0 bases from J, with 14 bases in between. Germline V gene data show CDR1 as ENHRY and CDR2 as SYGVKD. This CDR3 spans 14 amino acids. CDR3 bases: TGTGCCGAATCAGCGGGGGGCTCTGGAAACACCATATATTTT. Translation: CAESAGGSGNTIYF.

A single count supports this clone. This chain connects TRBV19 to TRBJ1-2, with 9 bases fitting TRBD1. Germline-derived CDR1 and CDR2 are LNHDA and SQIVND (reference sequence). With 6 bases clipped from V and 8 bases from J, the junction kept 7 bases outside the gene matches. There are 13 residues in the CDR3. CDR3 loop: CASSHRTGEGYTF. In DNA, the CDR3 is TGTGCCAGTAGCCACCGGACAGGGGAAGGCTACACCTTC.

V usage is TRBV4-2 and J usage is TRBJ1-5, with 8 bases aligning to TRBD1. The CDR3 has 14 amino acids. In germline, CDR1 is LGHNA, CDR2 YNFKEQ. Unmatched junction bases numbered 1, after V lost 3 bases and J lost 3 bases. CDR3 nucleotide sequence: TGTGCCAGCAGCCAGACAGGGGACAATCAGCCCCAGCATTTT. The encoded protein is CASSQTGDNQPQHF.

The chain joins TRBV27 to TRBJ1-6; 8 positions agree with TRBD1. Germline CDR1 reads MNHEY; CDR2 reads SMNVEV (reference sequence). J lost 5 bases, V lost 6 bases, and 6 bases had no gene match. The CDR3 extends over 15 amino acids. The DNA for the CDR3 is TGTGCCAGCAGCCCTTACAGGGGGAATAATTCACCCCTCCACTTT. Protein: CASSPYRGNNSPLHF.

The count of this clone is one. This chain links TRBV28 with TRBJ2-7, with 11 bases that match TRBD1. The germline V gene has CDR1 MDHEN and CDR2 SYDVKM. J was trimmed by 5 bases and V by 4 bases; bases with no gene match: 10. This CDR3 contains 16 residues. The CDR3, as DNA: TGTGCCAGCAGTTATGTGCGGGGACAGGGGGGCCACGAGCAGTACTTC. Translated: CASSYVRGQGGHEQYF.

V usage is TRBV29-1 and J usage is TRBJ1-1; TRBD1 matches 11 bases. From germline, CDR1 is SQVTM and CDR2 ANQGSEA. V lost 6 bases and J lost 5; bases outside the gene matches: 5. The CDR3 spans 13 residues. The CDR3 DNA follows: TGCAGCGTCCCCGGGACAGGGGGGACTGAAGCTTTCTTT. The encoded protein is CSVPGTGGTEAFF.

This clone has only one observation. CDR3 protein: CAWRTDSLRDTIYF. In DNA, the CDR3 is TGTGCCTGGAGGACCGACTCCCTCCGGGACACCATATATTTT. The chain employs TRBV30 and TRBJ1-3; D not resolved. Per the germline V gene, CDR1 is GTSNPN and CDR2 is SVGIG (reference sequence). The CDR3 covers 14 residues. Trimming shortened V by 3 bases and J by 8 bases, and 17 bases separated the two germline ends.

The CDR3 nucleotides read TGTGCCAGCAGCTTAGGACAGGCTGAGCTAGAGACCCAGTACTTC. Translation gives CASSLGQAELETQYF. The chain employs TRBV11-3 and TRBJ2-5, with D maybe TRBD1 (6 bases). Per germline, CDR1 SGHNT and CDR2 YENEEA. Trimming left V 1 base short and J 4 bases short, with 13 bases between. This CDR3 is 15 amino acids long.

V usage is TRBV4-3 and J usage is TRBJ2-2; D gene uncertain. Germline V gene sequence: CDR1 LGHNA, CDR2 YSLEER. This CDR3 is 12 amino acids long. Trimming stripped 3 bases from V and 6 bases from J, with 5 bases between. CDR3 region: CASSQSPGELFF. In DNA, the CDR3 is TGCGCCAGCAGCCAGAGCCCCGGGGAGCTGTTTTTT.